Listed below are T cell receptor beta chains from one sample, sequenced in a study of identical twins. One entry per CDR3 protein results from TCRdb running MiXCR on the 5' RACE reads. The sample has 130,000 to 150,000 distinct CDR3 sequences; 3.5% are singletons. Source material: memory T cells sorted from blood. The receptors were gathered from a man between 18 and 29 years old in good health. Both conserved end residues are part of each CDR3. A D gene is named only where the DNA matches it firmly. The size entry is marked missing in some rows and otherwise reads once, few, many or a size class.

j_call v_call clone_size d_call cdr3_nt cdr3_aa
TRBJ1-3 TRBV12-3/TRBV12-4 many - TGTGCCAGCAGTTTTAACTCTGGAAACACCATATATTTT CASSFNSGNTIYF
TRBJ2-5 TRBV20-1 many TRBD1 TGCAGTGCTAGAGCGGACCCGGGACAGCAGTACCGCCAAGAGACCCAGTACTTC CSARADPGQQYRQETQYF
TRBJ2-3 TRBV12-3/TRBV12-4 many TRBD1 TGTGCCAGCAGCCCGGGACAGGGGGGGGTAAGGGGCACAGATACGCAGTATTTT CASSPGQGGVRGTDTQYF
TRBJ2-1 TRBV7-2 many - TGTGCCAGCAGCCCCCGTCGGCGGCAGTCGGATGAGCAGTTCTTC CASSPRRRQSDEQFF
TRBJ2-1 TRBV11-3 many - TGTGCCAGCAGTCCTCGGGGCCCAAGCTCCTACAATGAGCAGTTCTTC CASSPRGPSSYNEQFF
TRBJ2-2 TRBV15 many - TGTGCCACCGGCCGGAGCGCGAACACCGGGGAGCTGTTTTTT CATGRSANTGELFF
TRBJ2-1 TRBV7-9 many - TGTGCCAGCAGCTTAGCTACCCACAGGGCTGGCTACAATGAGCAGTTCTTC CASSLATHRAGYNEQFF
TRBJ2-2 TRBV5-1 many - TGCGCCAGCAGCCCCGAGGGGTTGAACACCGGGGAGCTGTTTTTT CASSPEGLNTGELFF
TRBJ1-6 TRBV27 many - TGTGCCAGCAGTTCTAAGCATCTCTCACCCCTCCACTTT CASSSKHLSPLHF
TRBJ2-3 TRBV5-1 many - TGCGCCAGCAGCTTGGACGGACAAAGCACAGATACGCAGTATTTT CASSLDGQSTDTQYF
TRBJ1-5 TRBV29-1 many - TGCAGCGTTGGGGGAAATAGCAATCAGCCCCAGCATTTT CSVGGNSNQPQHF
TRBJ1-1 TRBV20-1 many - TGCAGACCCTCCCGCGGGGGGCGCACAGCGGACACTGAAGCTTTCTTT CRPSRGGRTADTEAFF
TRBJ2-3 TRBV4-2 few - TGTGCCAGCAGCGTTGCCGTCCGAGATACGCAGTATTTT CASSVAVRDTQYF
TRBJ2-2 TRBV6-5 many - TGTGCCAGCAGTTACTCCGCCGTGGGAACCGGGGAGCTGTTTTTT CASSYSAVGTGELFF
TRBJ2-1 TRBV12-3/TRBV12-4 many TRBD2 TGTGCCAGCAGTTTTTTTCAAGCGGGAGAAGGAGATGAGCAGTTCTTC CASSFFQAGEGDEQFF
TRBJ2-1 TRBV12-3/TRBV12-4 many - TGTGCCAGCAGTCCAACCCCCAATGAGCAGTTCTTC CASSPTPNEQFF
TRBJ1-4 TRBV6-1 many - TGTGCCAGCAGCTCCTGGGAGCGGGAAAAACTGTTTTTT CASSSWEREKLFF
TRBJ2-3 TRBV12-3/TRBV12-4 many - TGTGCCAGCAGTTGGTCGCAGCGCACAGATACGCAGTATTTT CASSWSQRTDTQYF
TRBJ2-3 TRBV20-1 many - TGCAGTGCTTTCCGGGCCGCGGGTCGCACAGATACGCAGTATTTT CSAFRAAGRTDTQYF
TRBJ2-2 TRBV12-3/TRBV12-4 many - TGTGCCAGCAGTTTAAAGGATAACACCGGGGAGCTGTTTTTT CASSLKDNTGELFF
TRBJ2-5 TRBV28 - - TGTGGCGCCCCGGGCGGGCCCCAAGAGACCCAGTACTTC CGAPGGPQETQYF
TRBJ2-5 TRBV4-2 many TRBD1 TGTGCCAGCAGCCGGGACAGGGGTGAGACCCAGTACTTC CASSRDRGETQYF
TRBJ2-1 TRBV12-3/TRBV12-4 many TRBD2 TGTGCCAGCAGTTTCGGCGGGAGCACCTCCTACAATGAGCAGTTCTTC CASSFGGSTSYNEQFF
TRBJ1-5 TRBV7-2 many TRBD1 TGTGCCAGCAGTCCTGACAGGGGTAGCCATCAGCCCCAGCATTTT CASSPDRGSHQPQHF
TRBJ1-5 TRBV19 few - TGTGCCAGTAGTACGGAGCGAAATCAGCCCCAGCATTTT CASSTERNQPQHF
TRBJ1-4 TRBV19 few - TGTGCCAGTAGGAAACTCGGAGAAAAACTGTTTTTT CASRKLGEKLFF
TRBJ1-1 TRBV4-2 many - TGTGCCAGCAGCCGCGAAACAGGGTTGATCACTGAAGCTTTCTTT CASSRETGLITEAFF
TRBJ2-2 TRBV2 many TRBD2 TGTGCCAGCAGGCGGGAGGTGAATAACAGGGAGCTGTTTTTT CASRREVNNRELFF
TRBJ2-1 TRBV4-1 many - TGCGCCAGCAGCCAACATCAGGTCGACAATGAGCAGTTCTTC CASSQHQVDNEQFF
TRBJ1-2 TRBV28 many TRBD1 TGTGCCAGCAGTCTGGGACAGACAATCCCCGGCTACACCTTC CASSLGQTIPGYTF
TRBJ2-7 TRBV5-5 many - TGTGCCAGCAGCTCGCCCGGCCAGGGTATGTACGAGCAGTACTTC CASSSPGQGMYEQYF
TRBJ2-7 TRBV7-2 many TRBD2 TGTGCCAGCAGCGGGGACTACTCCTACGAGCAGTACTTC CASSGDYSYEQYF
TRBJ1-1 TRBV25-1 many TRBD1 TGTGCCAGCAGCGACAGGGCTATGAACACTGAAGCTTTCTTT CASSDRAMNTEAFF
TRBJ2-1 TRBV3-1 many TRBD2 TGTGCCAGCAGCCTCGGGACTAGCGGACGATTCTCCTACAATGAGCAGTTCTTC CASSLGTSGRFSYNEQFF
TRBJ2-1 TRBV4-2 - TRBD1 TGTGCCAGCAGCCAAGAAGGTACAGGGGGGTACAATGAGCAGTTCTTC CASSQEGTGGYNEQFF
TRBJ2-3 TRBV7-2 many - TGTGCCAGCAGCGCCGGCCGAGATACGCAGTATTTT CASSAGRDTQYF
TRBJ1-1 TRBV7-9 many - TGCAAGGGAGAGACGAACACTGAAGCTTTCTTT CKGETNTEAFF
TRBJ1-1 TRBV6-4 many - TGTGCCAGCAGTGACTTTGTGGGCACTGAAGCTTTCTTT CASSDFVGTEAFF
TRBJ1-6 TRBV6-5 many - TGTGCCAGCAGTTACTCTCTCGTGACAGATTATAATTCACCCCTCCACTTT CASSYSLVTDYNSPLHF
TRBJ2-7 TRBV2 few TRBD2 TGTGCCAGCAAGAAGGAGGGCGGGAGGTACGAGCAGTACTTC CASKKEGGRYEQYF
TRBJ2-1 TRBV9 many TRBD1 TGTGCCAGCAGCGTAGGACAGGGGGTCTACAATGAGCAGTTCTTC CASSVGQGVYNEQFF
TRBJ2-3 TRBV6-4 many - TGTGCCAGCAGTGCCTTTCCCCTAGGAACCAGCACTAGCACAGATACGCAGTATTTT CASSAFPLGTSTSTDTQYF
TRBJ2-1 TRBV11-3 many - TGTGCCAGCAGCTTAGACCGGCTTACTTCCTACAATGAGCAGTTCTTC CASSLDRLTSYNEQFF
TRBJ1-1 TRBV30 - TRBD1 TGTGCCTGGATGGCCCCATACAGGGGGCAAGGTGAAGCTTTCTTT CAWMAPYRGQGEAFF
TRBJ2-7 TRBV7-2 many TRBD2 TGTGCCAGCAGCCCGGGACTAGCGGGAGGGGCAGCTGCCGAGCAGTACTTC CASSPGLAGGAAAEQYF
TRBJ2-5 TRBV28 many TRBD2 TGTGCCAGCAGTCGGACTAGCGGGAGGGCCACTGAGACCCAGTACTTC CASSRTSGRATETQYF
TRBJ2-4 TRBV20-1 many - TGCAGTACACCCGGGGCGGTAGCCAAAAACATTCAGTACTTC CSTPGAVAKNIQYF
TRBJ2-4 TRBV4-2 many - TGTGCCAGCAGCCAAGCCCAGTCACTAGCCAAAAACATTCAGTACTTC CASSQAQSLAKNIQYF
TRBJ2-1 TRBV27 many TRBD1 TGTGCCAGCAGTTTCGACAGGGTGAGACAGTTCTTC CASSFDRVRQFF
TRBJ2-5 TRBV6-5 many - TGTGCCAGCAGTTACCAGACTATGGGGGAGACCCAGTACTTC CASSYQTMGETQYF
TRBJ2-5 TRBV20-1 few - TGCAGTGCCCTAGACTTCGGGGGCGGGCAGCCAGAGACCCAGTACTTC CSALDFGGGQPETQYF